This T cell receptor beta chain was obtained from a study of CD8 T cells in Susac syndrome. V dropped 2 bases and J dropped 4 bases, with 9 bases sitting between them. CDR3 length equals 13 residues. CDR1 and CDR2 (germline): GTSNPN, SVGIG (reference sequence). About 0.45 to 1 ug RNA was reverse transcribed with random hexamers. Across 54 Vbeta and 13 Jbeta, TCR beta CDR3 was amplified with immunoSEQ multiplex PCR. TCRdb independently ran MiXCR on the immunoSEQ multiplex PCR reads; one entry per CDR3 protein. The sample holds tens of thousands of distinct CDR3 sequences, around nine tenths seen once. A word on this clonotype: What it binds is not known.

TCR beta was sequenced from blood CD8+ and CD4+ T cells. Isolation of CD8+ and CD4+ T cells was performed negatively, whereas enrichment of TEMRA cells was done by FACS. Study-wide results and caveats: The study's TCR sequencing and HLA analysis covered a relatively small number of individuals, and the study acknowledged this.

The clonotype was recovered from a human donor with multiple sclerosis. The sample taken for sequencing was CD8+ T cells from PBMCs. The rearrangement joins TRBV30 to TRBJ1-5; tentative D call: TRBD1 (5 bases). Here the CDR3 DNA reads TGTGCCTGGAGTAGAGACAGAAATCAGCCCCAGCATTTT. This gives the protein CAWSRDRNQPQHF.